Listed below are T cell receptor beta chains from one sample, sequenced in a study of OX40 agonist ivuxolimab in advanced cancers. Profiled with immunoSEQ multiplex PCR; TCRdb holds only in-frame clones, not every one. The sample lists 25,000 to 35,000 clones, approximately 86% seen once, with under 30% in the top ten. The sample was CD4+ or CD8+ T cells sorted from blood, taken in a trial of the OX40 agonist ivuxolimab. These receptor sequences come from an adult with an advanced solid tumor such as melanoma, head and neck, liver or kidney cancer. Both conserved end residues are part of each CDR3. A D gene is named only where the DNA matches it firmly. Part of the rows lack a size; the others show once, few, many or a class for expanded clones.

V: TRBV2; D: TRBD1; size: .; J: TRBJ2-1; CDR3: CASSVSTGLEQFF; DNA: TGTGCCAGCAGTGTTTCGACAGGGCTTGAGCAGTTCTTC
V: TRBV9; D: .; size: .; J: TRBJ2-7; CDR3: CASSALSGNPYEQYF; DNA: TGTGCCAGCAGCGCCCTAAGTGGTAATCCCTACGAGCAGTACTTC
V: TRBV7-8; D: .; size: .; J: TRBJ1-6; CDR3: CASSLNSANSPLHF; DNA: TGTGCCAGCAGCTTAAACTCGGCGAATTCACCCCTCCACTTT
V: TRBV7-8; D: .; size: .; J: TRBJ2-7; CDR3: CASSLLIYEQYF; DNA: TGTGCCAGCAGCTTACTGATCTACGAGCAGTACTTC
V: TRBV6-1; D: .; size: .; J: TRBJ1-1; CDR3: CASSEVWNTEAFF; DNA: TGTGCCAGCAGTGAAGTTTGGAACACTGAAGCTTTCTTT
V: TRBV5-5; D: .; size: .; J: TRBJ2-7; CDR3: CASSPRGGGSEQYF; DNA: TGTGCCAGCAGCCCCCGAGGAGGGGGAAGCGAGCAGTACTTC
V: TRBV7-9; D: .; size: .; J: TRBJ2-2; CDR3: CARGTPGELFF; DNA: TGTGCCAGGGGGACACCCGGGGAGCTGTTTTTT
V: TRBV2; D: .; size: .; J: TRBJ2-3; CDR3: CASWRLGSGGADTQYF; DNA: TGTGCCAGCTGGAGGTTAGGGAGCGGAGGGGCAGATACGCAGTATTTT
V: TRBV5-5; D: .; size: .; J: TRBJ2-5; CDR3: CASGRGESETQYF; DNA: TGTGCCAGCGGCAGGGGGGAGTCAGAGACCCAGTACTTC
V: TRBV5-1; D: TRBD1; size: .; J: TRBJ2-1; CDR3: CASSQDRDSSYNEQFF; DNA: TGCGCCAGCAGCCAAGACAGGGACAGCTCCTACAATGAGCAGTTCTTC
V: TRBV5-6; D: TRBD1; size: .; J: TRBJ2-7; CDR3: CASSLGTGSGEQYF; DNA: TGTGCCAGCAGCCTTGGGACAGGGTCGGGCGAGCAGTACTTC
V: TRBV27; D: .; size: once; J: TRBJ2-3; CDR3: CASGLLSTDTQYF; DNA: TGTGCCAGTGGACTATTAAGCACAGATACGCAGTATTTT
V: TRBV4-1; D: .; size: .; J: TRBJ1-3; CDR3: CASSQVSGNTIYF; DNA: TGCGCCAGCAGCCAAGTATCCGGAAACACCATATATTTT
V: TRBV28; D: .; size: .; J: TRBJ2-5; CDR3: CASSRKGYQETQYF; DNA: TGTGCCAGCAGTCGGAAGGGGTACCAAGAGACCCAGTACTTC
V: TRBV9; D: TRBD2; size: .; J: TRBJ2-3; CDR3: CASNLPSAGAVTDTQYF; DNA: TGTGCCAGCAACCTACCCTCGGCGGGAGCGGTCACAGATACGCAGTATTTT
V: TRBV6-5; D: .; size: few; J: TRBJ2-7; CDR3: CASSTSWAAPEEQYF; DNA: TGTGCCAGCAGTACGAGCTGGGCGGCACCTGAGGAGCAGTACTTC
V: TRBV4-1; D: TRBD1; size: .; J: TRBJ2-4; CDR3: CASSQVQGMVAKNIQYF; DNA: TGCGCCAGCAGCCAAGTACAGGGGATGGTAGCCAAAAACATTCAGTACTTC
V: TRBV27; D: TRBD1; size: .; J: TRBJ2-3; CDR3: CASTSLPGQGATDTQYF; DNA: TGTGCCAGCACCTCTCTGCCGGGACAGGGGGCCACAGATACGCAGTATTTT
V: TRBV9; D: .; size: .; J: TRBJ2-6; CDR3: CASSAGANVLTF; DNA: TGTGCCAGCAGCGCTGGGGCCAACGTCCTGACTTTC
V: TRBV7-3; D: TRBD1; size: .; J: TRBJ2-2; CDR3: CASSFPGQGAVGELFF; DNA: TGTGCCAGCAGCTTCCCGGGACAGGGGGCCGTCGGGGAGCTGTTTTTT
V: TRBV2; D: TRBD1; size: .; J: TRBJ2-5; CDR3: CASSGGQGRGEQYF; DNA: TGTGCCAGCAGCGGGGGACAGGGACGCGGAGAGCAGTACTTC
V: TRBV2; D: .; size: .; J: TRBJ1-6; CDR3: CASSEYDGGIHF; DNA: TGTGCCAGCAGTGAATACGACGGCGGAATCCACTTT
V: TRBV7-3; D: .; size: once; J: TRBJ2-7; CDR3: CASKGGEQYF; DNA: TGTGCCAGCAAGGGGGGCGAGCAGTACTTC
V: TRBV7-8; D: .; size: .; J: TRBJ2-1; CDR3: CASSLPRRLQAYNEQFF; DNA: TGTGCCAGCAGCTTACCCCGAAGACTGCAGGCCTACAATGAGCAGTTCTTC
V: TRBV28; D: .; size: .; J: TRBJ2-3; CDR3: CASTSDTQYF; DNA: TGTGCCAGCACCTCAGATACGCAGTATTTT
V: TRBV6-6; D: .; size: .; J: TRBJ2-5; CDR3: CATHRGGWETQYF; DNA: TGTGCCACCCACAGGGGGGGATGGGAGACCCAGTACTTC
V: TRBV30; D: .; size: .; J: TRBJ2-1; CDR3: CAWNTGSSYNEQFF; DNA: TGTGCCTGGAACACAGGGAGCTCCTACAATGAGCAGTTCTTC
V: TRBV2; D: .; size: .; J: TRBJ1-2; CDR3: CASRPGQFGYTF; DNA: TGTGCCAGCAGGCCCGGACAATTTGGCTACACCTTC
V: TRBV5-5; D: .; size: .; J: TRBJ1-1; CDR3: CASSGGPGRMNTEAFF; DNA: TGTGCCAGCAGCGGGGGACCGGGAAGGATGAACACTGAAGCTTTCTTT
V: TRBV23-1; D: .; size: few; J: TRBJ2-2; CDR3: CASSQRCRRELFF; DNA: TGCGCCAGCAGTCAACGGTGCAGGCGGGAGCTGTTTTTT
V: TRBV19; D: TRBD1; size: .; J: TRBJ2-7; CDR3: CASSIQDRLGHEQYF; DNA: TGTGCCAGTAGTATCCAGGACAGGTTAGGCCACGAGCAGTACTTC
V: TRBV20-1; D: .; size: .; J: TRBJ2-7; CDR3: CSARVYYEQYF; DNA: TGCAGTGCTAGAGTTTACTACGAGCAGTACTTC
V: TRBV29-1; D: TRBD2; size: once; J: TRBJ2-1; CDR3: CSVVGLSRGSSYNEQFF; DNA: TGCAGCGTTGTGGGGCTAAGCCGCGGGAGTTCCTACAATGAGCAGTTCTTC
V: TRBV4-1; D: .; size: .; J: TRBJ2-5; CDR3: CASSLRLAGQETQYF; DNA: TGCGCCAGCAGCCTCCGCTTGGCGGGGCAAGAGACCCAGTACTTC